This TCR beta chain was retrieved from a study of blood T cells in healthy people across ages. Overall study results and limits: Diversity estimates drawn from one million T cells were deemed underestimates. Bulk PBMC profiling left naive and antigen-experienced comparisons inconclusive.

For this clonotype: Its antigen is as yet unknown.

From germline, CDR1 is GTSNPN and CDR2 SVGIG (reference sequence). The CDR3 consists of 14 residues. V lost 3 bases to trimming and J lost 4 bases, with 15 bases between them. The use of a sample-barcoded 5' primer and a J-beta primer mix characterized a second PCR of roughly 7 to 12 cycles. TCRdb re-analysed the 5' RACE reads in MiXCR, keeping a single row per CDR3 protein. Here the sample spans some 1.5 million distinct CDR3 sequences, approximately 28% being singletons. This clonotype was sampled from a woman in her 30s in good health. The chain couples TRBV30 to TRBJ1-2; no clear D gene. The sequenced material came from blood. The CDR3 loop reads CAWRRGNGAYGYTF. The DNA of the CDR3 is TGTGCCTGGAGGCGTGGAAATGGAGCCTATGGCTACACCTTC.